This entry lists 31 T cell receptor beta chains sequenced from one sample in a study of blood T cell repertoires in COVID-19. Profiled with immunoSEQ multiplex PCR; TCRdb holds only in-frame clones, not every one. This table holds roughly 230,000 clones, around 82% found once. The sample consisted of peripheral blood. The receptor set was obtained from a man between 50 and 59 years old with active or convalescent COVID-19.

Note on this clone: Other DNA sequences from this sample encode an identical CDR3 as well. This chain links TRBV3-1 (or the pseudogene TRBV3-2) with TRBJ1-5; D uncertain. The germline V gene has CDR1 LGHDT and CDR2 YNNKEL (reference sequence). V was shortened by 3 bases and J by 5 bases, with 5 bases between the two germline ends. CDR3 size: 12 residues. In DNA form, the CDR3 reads TGTGCCAGCAGCCAGGCTGATCAGCCCCAGCATTTT. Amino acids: CASSQADQPQHF.

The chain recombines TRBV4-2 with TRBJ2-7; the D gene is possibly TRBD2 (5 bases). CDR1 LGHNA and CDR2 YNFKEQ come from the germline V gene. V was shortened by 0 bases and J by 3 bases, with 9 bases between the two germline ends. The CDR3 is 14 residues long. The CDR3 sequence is CASSQERANYEQYF. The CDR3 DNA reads TGTGCCAGCAGCCAAGAGCGGGCGAACTACGAGCAGTACTTC.

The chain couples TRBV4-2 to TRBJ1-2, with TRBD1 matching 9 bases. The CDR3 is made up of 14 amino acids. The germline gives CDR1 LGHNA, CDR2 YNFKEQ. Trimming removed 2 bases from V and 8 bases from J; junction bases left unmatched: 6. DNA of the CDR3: TGTGCCAGCAGCCAACCGGACAGGGGCGGCGGCTACACCTTC. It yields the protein CASSQPDRGGGYTF.

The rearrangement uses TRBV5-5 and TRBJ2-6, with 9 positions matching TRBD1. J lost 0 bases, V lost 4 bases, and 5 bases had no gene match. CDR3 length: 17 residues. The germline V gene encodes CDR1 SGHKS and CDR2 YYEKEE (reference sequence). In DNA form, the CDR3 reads TGTGCCAGCAGCGCAGGGACAGGGAACTCTGGGGCCAACGTCCTGACTTTC. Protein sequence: CASSAGTGNSGANVLTF.

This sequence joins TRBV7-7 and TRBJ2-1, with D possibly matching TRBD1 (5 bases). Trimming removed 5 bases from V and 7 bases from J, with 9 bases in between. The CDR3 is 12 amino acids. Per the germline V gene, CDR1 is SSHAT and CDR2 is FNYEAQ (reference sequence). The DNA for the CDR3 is TGTGCCAGCAGCGACCAGGGAAATGAGCAGTTCTTC. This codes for CASSDQGNEQFF.

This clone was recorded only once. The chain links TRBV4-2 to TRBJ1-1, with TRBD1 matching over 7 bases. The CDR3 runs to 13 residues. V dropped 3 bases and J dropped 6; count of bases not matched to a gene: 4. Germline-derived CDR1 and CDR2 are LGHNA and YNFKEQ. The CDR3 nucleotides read TGTGCCAGCAGCCAGGGACAGTGGGCTGAAGCTTTCTTT. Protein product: CASSQGQWAEAFF.

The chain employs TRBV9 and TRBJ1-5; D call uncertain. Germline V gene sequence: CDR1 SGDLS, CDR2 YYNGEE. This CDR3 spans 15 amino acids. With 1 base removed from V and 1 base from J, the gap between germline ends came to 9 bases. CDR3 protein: CASSVNGESNQPQHF. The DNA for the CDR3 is TGTGCCAGCAGCGTAAACGGGGAGAGCAATCAGCCCCAGCATTTT. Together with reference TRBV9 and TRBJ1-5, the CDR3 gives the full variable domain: DSGVTQTPKHLITATGQRVTLRCSPRSGDLSVYWYQQSLDQGLQFLIQYYNGEERAKGNILERFSAQQFPDLHSELNLSSLELGDSALYFCASSVNGESNQPQHFGDGTRLSIL.

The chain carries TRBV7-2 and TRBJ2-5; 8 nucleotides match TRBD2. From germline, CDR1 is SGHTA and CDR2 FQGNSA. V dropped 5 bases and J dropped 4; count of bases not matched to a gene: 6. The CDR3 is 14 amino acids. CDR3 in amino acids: CASSQPRGGETQYF. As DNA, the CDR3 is TGTGCCAGCAGCCAACCCCGGGGGGGAGAGACCCAGTACTTC. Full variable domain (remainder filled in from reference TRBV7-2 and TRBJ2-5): GAGVSQSPSNKVTEKGKDVELRCDPISGHTALYWYRQSLGQGLEFLIYFQGNSAPDKSGLPSDRFSAERTGGSVSTLTIQRTQQEDSAVYLCASSQPRGGETQYFGPGTRLLVL.

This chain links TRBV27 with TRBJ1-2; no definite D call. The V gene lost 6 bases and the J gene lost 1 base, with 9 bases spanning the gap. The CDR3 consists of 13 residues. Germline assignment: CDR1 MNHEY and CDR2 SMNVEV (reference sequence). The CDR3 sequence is CASSPTVNYGYTF. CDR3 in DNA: TGTGCCAGCAGCCCTACAGTTAACTATGGCTACACCTTC.

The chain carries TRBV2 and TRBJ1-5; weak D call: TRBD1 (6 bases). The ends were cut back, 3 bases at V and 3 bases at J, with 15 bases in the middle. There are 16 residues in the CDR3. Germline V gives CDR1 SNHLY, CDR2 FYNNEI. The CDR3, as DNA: TGTGCCAGCAGTGATCGGTCAGGGGTTCCCAATCAGCCCCAGCATTTT. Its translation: CASSDRSGVPNQPQHF. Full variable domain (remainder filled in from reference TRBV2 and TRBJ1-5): EPEVTQTPSHQVTQMGQEVILRCVPISNHLYFYWYRQILGQKVEFLVSFYNNEISEKSEIFDDQFSVERPDGSNFTLKIRSTKLEDSAMYFCASSDRSGVPNQPQHFGDGTRLSIL.

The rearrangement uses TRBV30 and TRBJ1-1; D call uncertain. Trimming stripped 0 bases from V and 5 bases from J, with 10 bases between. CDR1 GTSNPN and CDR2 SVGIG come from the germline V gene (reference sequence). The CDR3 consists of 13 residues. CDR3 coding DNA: TGTGCCTGGAGTGTAGCCGGAGGGACTGAAGCTTTCTTT. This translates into CAWSVAGGTEAFF.

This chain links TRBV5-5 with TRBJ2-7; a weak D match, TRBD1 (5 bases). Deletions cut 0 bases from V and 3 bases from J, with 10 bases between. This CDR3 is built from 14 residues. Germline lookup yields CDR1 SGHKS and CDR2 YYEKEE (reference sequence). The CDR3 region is CASSLGQMGYEQYF. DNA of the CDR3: TGTGCCAGCAGCTTGGGACAGATGGGCTACGAGCAGTACTTC. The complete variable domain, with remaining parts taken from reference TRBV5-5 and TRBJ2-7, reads DAGVTQSPTHLIKTRGQQVTLRCSPISGHKSVSWYQQVLGQGPQFIFQYYEKEERGRGNFPDRFSARQFPNYSSELNVNALLLGDSALYLCASSLGQMGYEQYFGPGTRLTVT.

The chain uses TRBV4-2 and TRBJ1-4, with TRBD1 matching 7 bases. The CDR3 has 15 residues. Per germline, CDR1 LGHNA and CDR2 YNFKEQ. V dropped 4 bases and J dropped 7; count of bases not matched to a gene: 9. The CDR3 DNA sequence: TGTGCCAGCAGCCCGAGACAGGGTGTTGGTGAAAAACTGTTTTTT. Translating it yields CASSPRQGVGEKLFF.

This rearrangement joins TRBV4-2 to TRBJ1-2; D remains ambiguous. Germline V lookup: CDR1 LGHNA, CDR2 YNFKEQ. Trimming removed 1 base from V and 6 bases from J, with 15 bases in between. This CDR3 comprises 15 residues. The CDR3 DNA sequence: TGTGCCAGCAGCCAAGGTCTCTTGGCCATTGATGGCTACACCTTC. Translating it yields CASSQGLLAIDGYTF.

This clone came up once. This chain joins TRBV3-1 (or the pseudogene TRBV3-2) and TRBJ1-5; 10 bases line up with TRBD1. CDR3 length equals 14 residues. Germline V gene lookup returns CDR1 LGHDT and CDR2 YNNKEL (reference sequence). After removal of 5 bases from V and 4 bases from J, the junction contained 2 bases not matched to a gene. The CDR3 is CASSLGQGNQPQHF. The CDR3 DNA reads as TGTGCCAGCAGCTTGGGACAGGGGAATCAGCCCCAGCATTTT.

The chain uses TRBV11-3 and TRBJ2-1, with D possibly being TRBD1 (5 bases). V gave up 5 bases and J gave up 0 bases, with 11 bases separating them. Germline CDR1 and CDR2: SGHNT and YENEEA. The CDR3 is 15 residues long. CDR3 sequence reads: CASSLRQSSYNEQFF. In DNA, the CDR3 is TGTGCCAGCAGCCTAAGACAGAGCTCCTACAATGAGCAGTTCTTC. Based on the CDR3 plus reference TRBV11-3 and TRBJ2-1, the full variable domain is EAGVVQSPRYKIIEKKQPVAFWCNPISGHNTLYWYLQNLGQGPELLIRYENEEAVDDSQLPKDRFSAERLKGVDSTLKIQPAELGDSAVYLCASSLRQSSYNEQFFGPGTRLTVL.

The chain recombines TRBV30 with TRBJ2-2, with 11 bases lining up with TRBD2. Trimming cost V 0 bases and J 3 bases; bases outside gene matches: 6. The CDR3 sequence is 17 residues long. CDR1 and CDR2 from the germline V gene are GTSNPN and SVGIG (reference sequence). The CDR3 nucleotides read TGTGCCTGGAGTGTAGGTAGCGGGGGGGATCACACCGGGGAGCTGTTTTTT. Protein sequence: CAWSVGSGGDHTGELFF.

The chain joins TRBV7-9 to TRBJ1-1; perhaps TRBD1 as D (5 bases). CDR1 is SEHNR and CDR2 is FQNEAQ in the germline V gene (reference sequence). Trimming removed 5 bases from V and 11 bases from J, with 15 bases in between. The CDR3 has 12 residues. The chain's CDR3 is CASSRVDSDAFF. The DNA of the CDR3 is TGTGCCAGCAGCCGTGTAGACAGCGACGCTTTCTTT. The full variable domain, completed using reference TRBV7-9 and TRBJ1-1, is DTGVSQNPRHKITKRGQNVTFRCDPISEHNRLYWYRQTLGQGPEFLTYFQNEAQLEKSRLLSDRFSAERPKGSFSTLEIQRTEQGDSAMYLCASSRVDSDAFFGQGTRLTVV.

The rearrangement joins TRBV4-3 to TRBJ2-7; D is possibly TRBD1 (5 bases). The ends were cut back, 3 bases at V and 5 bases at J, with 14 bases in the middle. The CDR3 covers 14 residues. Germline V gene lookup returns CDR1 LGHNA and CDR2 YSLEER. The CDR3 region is CASSQEQGFDEQYF. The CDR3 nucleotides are TGCGCCAGCAGCCAGGAGCAGGGTTTCGACGAGCAGTACTTC.

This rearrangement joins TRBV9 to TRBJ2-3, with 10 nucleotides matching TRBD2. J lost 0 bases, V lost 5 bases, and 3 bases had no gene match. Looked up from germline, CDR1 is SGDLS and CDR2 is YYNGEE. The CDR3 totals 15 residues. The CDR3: CASSASGGSTDTQYF. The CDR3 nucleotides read TGTGCCAGCAGTGCTAGCGGGGGCAGCACAGATACGCAGTATTTT.

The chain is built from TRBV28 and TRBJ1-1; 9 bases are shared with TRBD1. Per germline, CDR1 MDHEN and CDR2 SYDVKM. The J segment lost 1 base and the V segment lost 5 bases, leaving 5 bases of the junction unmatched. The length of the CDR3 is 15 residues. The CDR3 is CASSPPGQGNTEAFF. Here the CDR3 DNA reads TGTGCCAGCAGTCCCCCGGGACAGGGGAACACTGAAGCTTTCTTT.

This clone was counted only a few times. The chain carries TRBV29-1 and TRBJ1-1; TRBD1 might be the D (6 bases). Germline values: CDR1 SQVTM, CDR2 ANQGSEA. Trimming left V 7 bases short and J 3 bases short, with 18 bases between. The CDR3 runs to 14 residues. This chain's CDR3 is CSARGGGRYTEAFF. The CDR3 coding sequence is TGCAGCGCCCGAGGGGGGGGCAGGTACACTGAAGCTTTCTTT.

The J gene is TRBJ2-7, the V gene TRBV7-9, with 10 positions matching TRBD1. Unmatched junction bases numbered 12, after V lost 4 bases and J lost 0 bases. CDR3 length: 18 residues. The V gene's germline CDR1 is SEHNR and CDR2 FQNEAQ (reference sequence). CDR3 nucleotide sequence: TGTGCCAGCAGCTCTATCCCGGGACAGGGGCCGAGCTCCTACGAGCAGTACTTC. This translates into CASSSIPGQGPSSYEQYF.

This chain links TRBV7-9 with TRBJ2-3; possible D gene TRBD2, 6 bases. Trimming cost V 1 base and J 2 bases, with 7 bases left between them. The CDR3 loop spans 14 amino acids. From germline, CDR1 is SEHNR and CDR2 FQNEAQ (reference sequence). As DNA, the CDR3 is TGTGCCAGCAGCTTAGGGAGGGACACAGATACGCAGTATTTT. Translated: CASSLGRDTDTQYF. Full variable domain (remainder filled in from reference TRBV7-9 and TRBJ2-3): DTGVSQNPRHKITKRGQNVTFRCDPISEHNRLYWYRQTLGQGPEFLTYFQNEAQLEKSRLLSDRFSAERPKGSFSTLEIQRTEQGDSAMYLCASSLGRDTDTQYFGPGTRLTVL.

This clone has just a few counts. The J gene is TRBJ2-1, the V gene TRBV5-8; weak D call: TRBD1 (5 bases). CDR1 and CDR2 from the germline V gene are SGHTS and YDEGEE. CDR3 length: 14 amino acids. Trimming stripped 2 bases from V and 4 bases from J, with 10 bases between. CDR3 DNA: TGTGCCAGCAGCTTTCGGCAGGGATACAATGAGCAGTTCTTC. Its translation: CASSFRQGYNEQFF.

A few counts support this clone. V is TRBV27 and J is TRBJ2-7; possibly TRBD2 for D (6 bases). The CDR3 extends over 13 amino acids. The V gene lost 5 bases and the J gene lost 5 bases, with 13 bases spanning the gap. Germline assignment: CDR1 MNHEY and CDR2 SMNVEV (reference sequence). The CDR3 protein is CASSRPGVHEQYF. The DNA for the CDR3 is TGTGCCAGCAGTCGCCCGGGGGTTCACGAGCAGTACTTC.

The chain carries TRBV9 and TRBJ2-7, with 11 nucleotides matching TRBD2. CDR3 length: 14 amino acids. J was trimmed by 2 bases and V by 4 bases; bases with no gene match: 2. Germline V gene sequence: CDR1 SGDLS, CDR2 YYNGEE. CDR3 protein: CASSTGLAAYEQYF. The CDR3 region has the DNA TGTGCCAGCAGCACGGGACTAGCGGCCTACGAGCAGTACTTC.

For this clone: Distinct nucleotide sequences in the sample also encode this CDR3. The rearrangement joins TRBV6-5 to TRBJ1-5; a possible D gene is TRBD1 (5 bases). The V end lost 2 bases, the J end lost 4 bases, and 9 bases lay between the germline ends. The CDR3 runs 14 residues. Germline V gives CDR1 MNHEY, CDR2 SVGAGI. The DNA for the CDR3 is TGTGCCAGCAGTTACGGGGCAGGTAATCAGCCCCAGCATTTT. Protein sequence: CASSYGAGNQPQHF.

The CDR3 here is CASSERTGVRNQPQHF. CDR3 DNA: TGTGCCAGCAGTGAGAGAACAGGGGTTCGCAATCAGCCCCAGCATTTT. The chain carries TRBV6-1 and TRBJ1-5, with 7 bases aligning to TRBD1. Germline V gene data show CDR1 as MNHNS and CDR2 as SASEGT. V lost 3 bases and J lost 2; bases outside the gene matches: 7. There are 16 residues in the CDR3.

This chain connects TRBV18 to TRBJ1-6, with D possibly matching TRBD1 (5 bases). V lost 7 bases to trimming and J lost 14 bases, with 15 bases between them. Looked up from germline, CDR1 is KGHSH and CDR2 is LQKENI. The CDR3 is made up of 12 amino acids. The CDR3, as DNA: TGTGCCAGCTTCGCGGGACCTTCCTCCCTCCACTTT. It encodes CASFAGPSSLHF.

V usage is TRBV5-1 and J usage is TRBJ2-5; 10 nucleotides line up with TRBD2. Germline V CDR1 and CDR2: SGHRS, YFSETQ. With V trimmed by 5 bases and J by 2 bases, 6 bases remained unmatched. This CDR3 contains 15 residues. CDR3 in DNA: TGCGCCAGCAGTTTAGGACTAGCGGTACAAGAGACCCAGTACTTC. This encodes CASSLGLAVQETQYF.